The clone carrying this TCR beta chain turned up a few times. The antigen is not known. V lost 4 bases to trimming and J lost 3 bases; unmatched junction nucleotides: 3. This CDR3 comprises 14 residues. Per germline, CDR1 MGHDK and CDR2 SYGVNS. Investigators reverse transcribed all isolated RNA, so they sequenced expressed TCRB transcripts. Here immunoSEQ multiplex PCR was the method, and the copy in TCRdb shows in-frame clones only, minus some. The data contain about 350,000 clones, 15% to 20% of them singletons. Purities in excess of 95% were seen in all sorted populations. These data come from a study of beta chain features in type 1 diabetes. For the study at large: Researchers looked at 107,917,701 sorted cells across all samples. Regarding the study as a whole: For type 1 diabetes patients, VDJ junctions showed fewer insertions and more deletions.

The TCR was taken from a woman younger than 30 in good health. Sequenced sample: naive CD4+ T cells from blood. V gene TRBV25-1 combines with J gene TRBJ1-2, with 9 bases matching TRBD1. The CDR3, as DNA: TGTGCCAGCAGTGCGACAGGGGGGTACTATGGCTACACCTTC. Translation: CASSATGGYYGYTF.